A selection of T cell receptor beta chains follows, all from one sample in a study of identical twins. TCRdb re-called the 5' RACE reads with MiXCR, one entry per CDR3 protein. The profile shows roughly 500,000 distinct CDR3 sequences, around 20% of them singletons. The same data also contributed to another study, on T cells expressing NK-cell markers.

The sequencing sample was made of CD4+ T cells sorted from blood. These receptors were obtained from a woman between 18 and 29 years old in good health. Both conserved end residues are part of each CDR3. The D gene is left open where the match is weak. Expanded clones are given a class, and other clones once, few, many or no size at all.

D gene | J gene | V gene | clone size | CDR3 protein | CDR3 DNA
TRBD2 | TRBJ2-3 | TRBV10-3 | NA | CAFGRELDTQYF | TGTGCCTTCGGGAGGGAATTAGATACGCAGTATTTT
NA | TRBJ2-7 | TRBV7-2 | NA | CASSLAYSLGYEQYF | TGTGCCAGCAGCTTAGCGTACTCCCTGGGCTACGAGCAGTACTTC
TRBD1 | TRBJ1-2 | TRBV4-3 | NA | CASIQDWRTGVSLYGYTF | TGCGCCAGCATCCAAGATTGGCGGACAGGGGTCTCCCTCTATGGCTACACCTTC
NA | TRBJ1-1 | TRBV9 | NA | CASSVRDTEAFF | TGTGCCAGCAGCGTAAGGGACACTGAAGCTTTCTTT
TRBD2 | TRBJ2-5 | TRBV2 | NA | CASSGTRGQETQYF | TGTGCCAGCAGTGGGACTAGAGGGCAAGAGACCCAGTACTTC
TRBD2 | TRBJ2-1 | TRBV12-3/TRBV12-4 | many | CASSLSSSGNEQFF | TGTGCCAGCAGTTTAAGTTCTAGCGGGAATGAGCAGTTCTTC
NA | TRBJ1-4 | TRBV4-3 | few | CASSQGAIATNEKLFF | TGCGCCAGCAGCCAAGGGGCAATTGCAACTAATGAAAAACTGTTTTTT
NA | TRBJ2-5 | TRBV6-2/TRBV6-3 | once | CASSRASRGTQETQYF | TGTGCCAGCAGCAGGGCTAGCCGAGGAACCCAAGAGACCCAGTACTTC
NA | TRBJ2-1 | TRBV11-2 | NA | CASSSSVRAYNEQFF | TGTGCCAGCAGCTCTAGCGTAAGGGCCTACAATGAGCAGTTCTTC
NA | TRBJ1-2 | TRBV18 | few | CASSPHSDRPYGYTF | TGTGCCAGCTCACCCCACTCGGACAGACCCTATGGCTACACCTTC
NA | TRBJ2-2 | TRBV6-5 | few | CASKLLTGELFF | TGTGCCAGCAAACTACTCACCGGGGAGCTGTTTTTT
NA | TRBJ2-7 | TRBV11-2 | NA | CASSLTTPTYEQYF | TGTGCCAGCAGCTTAACCACACCGACTTACGAGCAGTACTTC
NA | TRBJ1-4 | TRBV6-1 | few | CASSVGDLSEKLFF | TGTGCCAGCAGTGTGGGGGATTTAAGTGAAAAACTGTTTTTT
NA | TRBJ2-2 | TRBV9 | once | CASSPRGGVEGELFF | TGTGCCAGCAGCCCCAGAGGGGGAGTAGAAGGGGAGCTGTTTTTT
TRBD2 | TRBJ2-1 | TRBV20-1 | many | CSASGGGAPGNEQFF | TGCAGTGCTAGCGGGGGGGGCGCCCCTGGCAATGAGCAGTTCTTC
TRBD2 | TRBJ2-5 | TRBV5-1 | NA | CASSLMRGRQETQYF | TGCGCCAGCAGCTTGATGCGGGGGAGACAAGAGACCCAGTACTTC
TRBD2 | TRBJ2-3 | TRBV12-3/TRBV12-4 | few | CASSLRASGGGTSTDTQYF | TGTGCCAGCAGTTTAAGAGCTAGCGGGGGCGGAACTAGCACAGATACGCAGTATTTT
TRBD2 | TRBJ2-7 | TRBV6-1 | NA | CASSRGGTSGRVPYEQYF | TGTGCCAGCAGTAGGGGGGGGACTAGCGGGAGAGTCCCCTACGAGCAGTACTTC
NA | TRBJ1-2 | TRBV7-9 | NA | CASSRYRESYGYTF | TGTGCCAGCAGTCGATACAGGGAATCCTATGGCTACACCTTC
NA | TRBJ2-5 | TRBV29-1 | NA | CSVRTLTQETQYF | TGCAGCGTCCGGACATTAACCCAAGAGACCCAGTACTTC
TRBD1 | TRBJ1-3 | TRBV4-2 | NA | CASSQNTGVGNTIYF | TGTGCCAGCAGCCAAAATACAGGGGTAGGAAACACCATATATTTT
TRBD2 | TRBJ2-7 | TRBV4-3 | NA | CASSQVAGGTGEQYF | TGCGCCAGCAGCCAAGTAGCGGGAGGAACGGGGGAGCAGTACTTC
TRBD2 | TRBJ2-7 | TRBV4-1 | few | CASSREGGTSGGYEQYF | TGCGCCAGCAGCCGCGAAGGGGGGACTAGCGGGGGGTACGAGCAGTACTTC
TRBD2 | TRBJ2-1 | TRBV5-1 | few | CASSLEGLGIYNEQFF | TGCGCCAGCAGCTTGGAAGGACTAGGGATCTACAATGAGCAGTTCTTC
TRBD2 | TRBJ2-7 | TRBV5-1 | NA | CASSLYGRGRLYEQYF | TGCGCCAGCAGCTTGTATGGGAGGGGACGGCTATACGAGCAGTACTTC
NA | TRBJ2-3 | TRBV3-2 | NA | CASDLALAGGSDTQYF | TGTGCCAGTGACCTCGCACTAGCGGGAGGTTCAGATACGCAGTATTTT
NA | TRBJ1-2 | TRBV20-1 | few | CSATPRGNYGYTF | TGCAGTGCTACACCCAGGGGAAACTATGGCTACACCTTC
TRBD2 | TRBJ2-5 | TRBV3-1 | NA | CASTNKAGEETQYF | TGTGCCAGCACTAATAAGGCGGGAGAGGAGACCCAGTACTTC
TRBD1 | TRBJ1-2 | TRBV9 | NA | CASSVGGGSVTRAYGYTF | TGTGCCAGCAGCGTAGGAGGGGGCTCAGTTACAAGGGCATATGGCTACACCTTC
NA | TRBJ2-1 | TRBV7-3 | NA | CASSLLSVPNYNEQFF | TGTGCCAGCAGCTTACTGTCGGTACCCAACTACAATGAGCAGTTCTTC
NA | TRBJ1-1 | TRBV6-1 | NA | CASGEAPLEGDTEAFF | TGTGCCAGCGGTGAAGCTCCTCTGGAGGGGGACACTGAAGCTTTCTTT
TRBD2 | TRBJ2-1 | TRBV7-2 | few | CASSLGPGTSGGTVF | TGTGCCAGCAGCTTAGGTCCCGGGACTAGCGGGGGGACGGTCTTC
NA | TRBJ2-1 | TRBV6-5 | many | CASSYDGSSYNEQFF | TGTGCCAGCAGTTACGACGGAAGCTCCTACAATGAGCAGTTCTTC
TRBD1 | TRBJ1-5 | TRBV12-3/TRBV12-4 | few | CASSPRTGIRPQHF | TGTGCCAGCAGTCCCAGGACAGGGATTAGGCCCCAGCATTTT